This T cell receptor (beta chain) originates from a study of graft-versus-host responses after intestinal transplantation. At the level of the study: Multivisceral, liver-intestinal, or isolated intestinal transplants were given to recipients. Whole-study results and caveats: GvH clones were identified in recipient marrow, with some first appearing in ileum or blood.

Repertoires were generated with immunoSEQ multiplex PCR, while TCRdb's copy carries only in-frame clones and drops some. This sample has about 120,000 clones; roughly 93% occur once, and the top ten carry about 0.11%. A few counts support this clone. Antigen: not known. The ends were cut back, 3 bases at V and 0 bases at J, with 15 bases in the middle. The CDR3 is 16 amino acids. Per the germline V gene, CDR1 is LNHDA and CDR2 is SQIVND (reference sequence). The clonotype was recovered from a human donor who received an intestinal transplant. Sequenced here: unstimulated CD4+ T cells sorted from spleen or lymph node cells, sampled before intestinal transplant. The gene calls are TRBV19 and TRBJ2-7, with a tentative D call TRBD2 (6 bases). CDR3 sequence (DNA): TGTGCCAGTAGTATGGTGACTAGGACGAGCTCCTACGAGCAGTACTTC. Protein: CASSMVTRTSSYEQYF.